This TCR beta chain was captured by sequencing in a study of OX40 agonist ivuxolimab in advanced cancers. The data were produced by immunoSEQ multiplex PCR, yet TCRdb's version contains in-frame clones alone and is incomplete. The data show about 52,000 clones, roughly nine tenths seen once. Study-wide points: Normalized T-cell clonal expansion was also low in a subset of nonresponders. In general, CD8+ T cells held more expanded clones than CD4+ did, on average.

No patient had autoimmune disease or received systemic immunosuppression. As for this clone: Its antigen is unknown.

The junction had 5 bases not matched to a gene; V was cut back by 4 bases and J by 7 bases. The germline gives CDR1 SGHRS, CDR2 YFSETQ. The CDR3 loop spans 13 amino acids. The V and J genes are TRBV5-1 and TRBJ1-2; 9 positions agree with TRBD1. The TCR originated in an adult with an advanced solid tumor such as melanoma, head and neck, liver or kidney cancer. The sample here was CD4+ or CD8+ T cells sorted from blood, taken in a trial of the OX40 agonist ivuxolimab. The CDR3 loop is CASSPGQGLGYTF. Here the CDR3 DNA reads TGCGCCAGCAGCCCCGGACAGGGGCTTGGCTACACCTTC. Supplemented by reference TRBV5-1 and TRBJ1-2, the full variable domain reads KAGVTQTPRYLIKTRGQQVTLSCSPISGHRSVSWYQQTPGQGLQFLFEYFSETQRNKGNFPGRFSGRQFSNSRSEMNVSTLELGDSALYLCASSPGQGLGYTFGSGTRLTVV.